This T cell receptor (beta chain) was sequenced during a study of T cell responses to AZD1222 COVID-19 vaccine. Overall study results and limits: Seropositivity was recorded at baseline in only a handful of AZD1222 recipients. Increases in Spike-specific TCR breadth and depth were seen after two AZD1222 doses. Regions 160-218 and 743-854 dominated among vaccine-associated CD4 TCRs spanning spike.

About this clone: Its antigen is unidentified.

Some clones are missing from TCRdb's copy, which holds only in-frame ones; the method was immunoSEQ multiplex PCR. The repertoire has 150,000 to 250,000 clones, just over 90% of them found once; the top ten carry nearly 3.5%. This receptor was identified in an adult who received the AZD1222 COVID-19 vaccine. The starting material was peripheral blood, obtained 28 days after the second AZD1222 dose.

The CDR3 reads CASSLLIRLAGVRETQYF. DNA for the CDR3: TGTGCCAGCAGTTTATTGATCCGACTAGCGGGAGTACGGGAGACCCAGTACTTC. The V call is TRBV28, the J call TRBJ2-5, with 12 bases identical to TRBD2. V was pared by 1 base and J by 5 bases, with 11 bases of the junction left unmatched. The CDR3 sequence is 18 residues long. Germline CDR1 and CDR2: MDHEN and SYDVKM.